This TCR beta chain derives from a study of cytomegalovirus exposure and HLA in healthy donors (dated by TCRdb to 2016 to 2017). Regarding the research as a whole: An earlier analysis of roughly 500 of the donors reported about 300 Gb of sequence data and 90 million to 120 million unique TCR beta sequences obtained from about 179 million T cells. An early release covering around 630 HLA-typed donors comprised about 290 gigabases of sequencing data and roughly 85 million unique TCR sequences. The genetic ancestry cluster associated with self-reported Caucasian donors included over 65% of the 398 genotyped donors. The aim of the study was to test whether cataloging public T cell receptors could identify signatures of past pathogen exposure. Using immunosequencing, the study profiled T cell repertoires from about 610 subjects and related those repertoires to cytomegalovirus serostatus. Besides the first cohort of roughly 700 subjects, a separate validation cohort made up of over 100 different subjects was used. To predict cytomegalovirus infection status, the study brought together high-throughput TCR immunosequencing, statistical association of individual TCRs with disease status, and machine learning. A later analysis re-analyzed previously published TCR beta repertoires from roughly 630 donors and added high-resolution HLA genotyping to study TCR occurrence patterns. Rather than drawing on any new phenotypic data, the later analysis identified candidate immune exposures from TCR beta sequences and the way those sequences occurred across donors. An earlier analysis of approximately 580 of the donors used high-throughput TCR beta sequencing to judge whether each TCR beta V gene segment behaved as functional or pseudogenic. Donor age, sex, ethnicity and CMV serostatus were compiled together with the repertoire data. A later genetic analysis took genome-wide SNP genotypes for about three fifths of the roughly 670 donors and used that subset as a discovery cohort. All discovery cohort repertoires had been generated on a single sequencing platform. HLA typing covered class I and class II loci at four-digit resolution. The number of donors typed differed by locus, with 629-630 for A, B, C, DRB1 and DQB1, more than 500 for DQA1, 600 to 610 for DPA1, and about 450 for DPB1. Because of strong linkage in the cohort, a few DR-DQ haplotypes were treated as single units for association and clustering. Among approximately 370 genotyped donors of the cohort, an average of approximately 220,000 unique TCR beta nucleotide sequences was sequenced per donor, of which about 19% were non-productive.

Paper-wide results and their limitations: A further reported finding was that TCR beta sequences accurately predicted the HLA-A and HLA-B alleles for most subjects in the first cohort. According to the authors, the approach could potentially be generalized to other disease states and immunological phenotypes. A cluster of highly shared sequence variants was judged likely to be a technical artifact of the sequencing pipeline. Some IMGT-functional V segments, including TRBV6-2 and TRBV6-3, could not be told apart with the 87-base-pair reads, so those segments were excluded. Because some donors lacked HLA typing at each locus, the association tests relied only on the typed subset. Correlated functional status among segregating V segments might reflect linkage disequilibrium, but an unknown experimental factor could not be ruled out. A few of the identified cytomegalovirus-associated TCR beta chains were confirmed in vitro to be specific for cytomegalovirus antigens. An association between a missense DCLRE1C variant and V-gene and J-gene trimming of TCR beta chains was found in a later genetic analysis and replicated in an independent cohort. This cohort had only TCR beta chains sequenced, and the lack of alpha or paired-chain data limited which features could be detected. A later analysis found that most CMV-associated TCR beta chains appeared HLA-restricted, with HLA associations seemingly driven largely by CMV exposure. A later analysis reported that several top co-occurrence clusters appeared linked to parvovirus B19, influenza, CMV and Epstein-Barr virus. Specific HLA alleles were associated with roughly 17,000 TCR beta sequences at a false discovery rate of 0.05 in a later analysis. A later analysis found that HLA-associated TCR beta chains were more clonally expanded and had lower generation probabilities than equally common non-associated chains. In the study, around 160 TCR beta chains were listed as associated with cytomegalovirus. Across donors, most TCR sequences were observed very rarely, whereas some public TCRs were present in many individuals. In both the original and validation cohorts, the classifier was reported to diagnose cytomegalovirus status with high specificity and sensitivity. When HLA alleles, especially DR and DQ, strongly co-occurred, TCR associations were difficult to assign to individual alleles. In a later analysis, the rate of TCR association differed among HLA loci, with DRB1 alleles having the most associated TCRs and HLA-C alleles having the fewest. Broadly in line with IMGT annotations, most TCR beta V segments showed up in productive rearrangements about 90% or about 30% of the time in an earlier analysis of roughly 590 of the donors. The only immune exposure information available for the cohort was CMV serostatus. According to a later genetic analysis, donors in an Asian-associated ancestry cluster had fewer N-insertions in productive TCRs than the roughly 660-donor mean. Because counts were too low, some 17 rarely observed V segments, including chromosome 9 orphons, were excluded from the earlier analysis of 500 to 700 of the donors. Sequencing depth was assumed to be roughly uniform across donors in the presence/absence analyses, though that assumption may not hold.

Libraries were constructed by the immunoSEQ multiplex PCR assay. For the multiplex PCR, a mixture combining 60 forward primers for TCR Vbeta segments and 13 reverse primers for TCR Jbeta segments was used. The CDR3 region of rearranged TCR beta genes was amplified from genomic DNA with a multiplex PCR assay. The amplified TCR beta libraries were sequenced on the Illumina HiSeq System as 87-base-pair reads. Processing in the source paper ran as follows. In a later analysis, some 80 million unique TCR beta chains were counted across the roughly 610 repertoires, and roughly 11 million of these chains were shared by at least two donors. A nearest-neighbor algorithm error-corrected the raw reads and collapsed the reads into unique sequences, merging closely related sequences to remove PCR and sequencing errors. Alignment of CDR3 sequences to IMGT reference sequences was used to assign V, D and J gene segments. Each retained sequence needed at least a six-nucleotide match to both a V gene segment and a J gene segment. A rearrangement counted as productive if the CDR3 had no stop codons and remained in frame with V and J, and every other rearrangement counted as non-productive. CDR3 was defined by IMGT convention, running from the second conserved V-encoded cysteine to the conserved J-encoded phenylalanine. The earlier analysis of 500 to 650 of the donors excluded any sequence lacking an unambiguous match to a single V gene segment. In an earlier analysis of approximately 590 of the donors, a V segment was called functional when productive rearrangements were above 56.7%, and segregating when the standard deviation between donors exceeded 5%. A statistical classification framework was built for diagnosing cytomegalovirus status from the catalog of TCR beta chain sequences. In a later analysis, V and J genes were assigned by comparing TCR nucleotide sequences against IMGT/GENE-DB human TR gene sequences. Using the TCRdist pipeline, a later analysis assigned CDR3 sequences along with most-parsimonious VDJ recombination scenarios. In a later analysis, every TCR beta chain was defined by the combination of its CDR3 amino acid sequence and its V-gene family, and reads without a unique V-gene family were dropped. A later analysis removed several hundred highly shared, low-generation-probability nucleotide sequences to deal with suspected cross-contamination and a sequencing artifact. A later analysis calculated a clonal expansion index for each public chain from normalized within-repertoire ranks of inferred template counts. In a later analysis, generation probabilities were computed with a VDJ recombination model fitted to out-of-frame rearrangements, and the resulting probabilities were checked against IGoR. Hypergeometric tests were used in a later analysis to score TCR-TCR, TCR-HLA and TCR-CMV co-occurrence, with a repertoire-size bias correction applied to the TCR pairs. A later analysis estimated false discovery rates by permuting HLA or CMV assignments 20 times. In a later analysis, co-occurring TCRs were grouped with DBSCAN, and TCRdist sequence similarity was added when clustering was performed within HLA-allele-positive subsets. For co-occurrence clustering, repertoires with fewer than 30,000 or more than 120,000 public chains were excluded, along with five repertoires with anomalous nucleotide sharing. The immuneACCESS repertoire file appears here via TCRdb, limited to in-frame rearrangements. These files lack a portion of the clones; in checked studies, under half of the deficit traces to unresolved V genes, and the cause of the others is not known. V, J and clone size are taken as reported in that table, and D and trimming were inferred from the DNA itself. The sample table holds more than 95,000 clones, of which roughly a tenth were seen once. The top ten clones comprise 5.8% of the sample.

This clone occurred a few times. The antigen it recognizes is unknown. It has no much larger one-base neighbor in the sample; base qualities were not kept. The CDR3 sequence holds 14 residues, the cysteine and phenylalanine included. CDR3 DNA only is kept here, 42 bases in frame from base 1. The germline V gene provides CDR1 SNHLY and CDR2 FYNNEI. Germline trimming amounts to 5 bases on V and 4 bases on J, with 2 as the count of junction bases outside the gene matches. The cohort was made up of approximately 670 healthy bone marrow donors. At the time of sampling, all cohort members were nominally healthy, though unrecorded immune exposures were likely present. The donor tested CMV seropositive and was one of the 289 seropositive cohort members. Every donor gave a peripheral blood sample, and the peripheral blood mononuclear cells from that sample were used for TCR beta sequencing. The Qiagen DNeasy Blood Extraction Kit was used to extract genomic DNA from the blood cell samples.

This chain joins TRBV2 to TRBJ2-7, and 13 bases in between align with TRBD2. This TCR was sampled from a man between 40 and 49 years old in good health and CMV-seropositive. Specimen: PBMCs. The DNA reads TGTGCCAGCAGTTGGACTAGCGGGAGTTACGAGCAGTACTTC. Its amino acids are CASSWTSGSYEQYF.